This entry is about one T cell receptor beta chain. Its antigen remains unknown. A read error is possible here, since a much larger clone lies one base away. These data come from a study of metastatic and nonmetastatic thyroid tumors. Regarding the study as a whole: Versus benign nodules, malignant thyroid tumors reportedly had significantly higher TCR beta diversity, in blood and tumor.

TCRdb re-processed the PCR reads through MiXCR. The sample has 15,000 or so clones, around 16% seen once. The CDR3 is 13 residues long. Between the trimmed V and J ends, which lost 4 bases and 9 bases, there was a span of 13 bases. From germline, CDR1 is SNHLY and CDR2 FYNNEI. Ahead of thyroid surgery, no patient had received treatment of any kind. Sequenced sample: blood. The source of this sequence is a female donor with papillary thyroid cancer or a benign thyroid nodule (not recorded which). Some clones in this sample may be carry-over from other donors' samples. The chain carries TRBV2 and TRBJ2-1; the D gene is possibly TRBD2 (6 bases). The CDR3 region is CASSVGLKSEQFF. The CDR3 DNA sequence: TGTGCCAGCAGTGTGGGACTGAAGAGTGAGCAGTTCTTC.